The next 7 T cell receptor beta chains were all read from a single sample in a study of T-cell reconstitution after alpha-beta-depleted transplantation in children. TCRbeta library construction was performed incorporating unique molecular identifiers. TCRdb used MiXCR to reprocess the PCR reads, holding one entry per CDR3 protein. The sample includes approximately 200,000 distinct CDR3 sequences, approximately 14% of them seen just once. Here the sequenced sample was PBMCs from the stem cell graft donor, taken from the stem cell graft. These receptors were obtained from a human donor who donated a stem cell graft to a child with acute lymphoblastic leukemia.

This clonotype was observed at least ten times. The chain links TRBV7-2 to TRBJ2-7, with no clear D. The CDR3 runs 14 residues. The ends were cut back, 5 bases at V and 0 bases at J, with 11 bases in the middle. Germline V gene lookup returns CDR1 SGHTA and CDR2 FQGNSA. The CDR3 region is CASSPRRNSYEQYF. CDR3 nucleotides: TGTGCCAGCAGCCCCCGACGGAACTCCTACGAGCAGTACTTC.

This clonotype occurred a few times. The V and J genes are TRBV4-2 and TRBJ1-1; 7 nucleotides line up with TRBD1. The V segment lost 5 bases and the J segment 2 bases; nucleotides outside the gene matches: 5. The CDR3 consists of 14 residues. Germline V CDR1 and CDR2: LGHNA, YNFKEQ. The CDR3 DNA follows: TGTGCCAGCAGCGCCCGGGACAGCAACACTGAAGCTTTCTTT. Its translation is CASSARDSNTEAFF.

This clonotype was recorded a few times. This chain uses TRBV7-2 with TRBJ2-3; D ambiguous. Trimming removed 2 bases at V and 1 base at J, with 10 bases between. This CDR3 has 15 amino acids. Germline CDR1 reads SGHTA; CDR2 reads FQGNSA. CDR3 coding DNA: TGTGCCAGCAGCTTACAGGCCTCGGGCACAGATACGCAGTATTTT. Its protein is CASSLQASGTDTQYF.

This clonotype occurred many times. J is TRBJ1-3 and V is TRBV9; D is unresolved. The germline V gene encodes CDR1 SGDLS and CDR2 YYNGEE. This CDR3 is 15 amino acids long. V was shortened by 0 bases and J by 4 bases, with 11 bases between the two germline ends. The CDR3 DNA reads TGTGCCAGCAGCGTAGTCCCGATAGCCGGAAACACCATATATTTT. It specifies CASSVVPIAGNTIYF.

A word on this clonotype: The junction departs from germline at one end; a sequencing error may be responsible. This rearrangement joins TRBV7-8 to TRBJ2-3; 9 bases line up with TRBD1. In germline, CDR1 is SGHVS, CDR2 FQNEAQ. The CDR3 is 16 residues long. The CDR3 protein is CATSLVGGQGGNTQYF. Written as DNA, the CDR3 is TGTGCCACCAGCTTAGTTGGGGGACAGGGTGGAAATACCCAGTATTTT.

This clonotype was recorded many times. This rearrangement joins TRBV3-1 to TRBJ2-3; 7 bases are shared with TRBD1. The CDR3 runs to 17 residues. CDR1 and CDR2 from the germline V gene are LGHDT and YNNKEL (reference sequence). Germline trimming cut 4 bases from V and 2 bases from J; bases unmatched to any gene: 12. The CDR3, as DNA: TGTGCCAGCAGCCGAAGATGGACAGGACAATTCACAGATACGCAGTATTTT. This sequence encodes CASSRRWTGQFTDTQYF.

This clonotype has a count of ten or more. CDR3 loop: CASRPTYGTDTQYF. CDR3 in DNA: TGTGCCAGCAGACCCACCTATGGCACAGATACGCAGTATTTT. V is TRBV7-2 and J is TRBJ2-3; no definite D call. V dropped 6 bases and J dropped 1 base, with 11 bases sitting between them. This CDR3 comprises 14 residues. Germline CDR1 reads SGHTA; CDR2 reads FQGNSA.